One and the same sample provided the 23 T cell receptor beta chains below, sequenced in a study of cytomegalovirus exposure and HLA in healthy donors. The study ran its PCR with 60 Vbeta and 13 Jbeta primers. Using immunoSEQ multiplex PCR, the repertoire was profiled, and TCRdb retains in-frame clones only, with some absent. Altogether about 170,000 clones are present, roughly 80% being singletons, with the ten largest covering under 2.5%. Sequenced input: PBMCs. The receptors stem from a female donor in good health and CMV-seronegative.

The chain employs TRBV5-1 and TRBJ2-5, with 10 bases aligning to TRBD2. Germline CDR1 is SGHRS and CDR2 is YFSETQ. The CDR3 is 15 amino acids. Trimming at V came to 1 base and at J to 11 bases, leaving 11 bases not matched to a gene. The CDR3 region is CASSLLGLAPEEQYF. CDR3 bases: TGCGCCAGCAGCTTGTTGGGACTAGCGCCGGAAGAGCAGTACTTC.

The V and J genes are TRBV4-2 and TRBJ2-3, with D tentatively TRBD1 (6 bases). This CDR3 is 15 amino acids long. Trimming removed 4 bases at V and 3 bases at J, with 14 bases between. Germline V CDR1 and CDR2: LGHNA, YNFKEQ. CDR3 region: CASSPQQGTTDTQYF. CDR3 bases: TGTGCCAGCAGCCCTCAACAGGGCACTACAGATACGCAGTATTTT.

This rearrangement joins TRBV5-1 to TRBJ1-2, with a tentative D call TRBD1 (5 bases). The CDR3 runs 12 residues. Germline-derived CDR1 and CDR2 are SGHRS and YFSETQ. The V gene lost 5 bases and the J gene lost 8 bases, with 13 bases spanning the gap. CDR3: CASSSQERGYTF. For the CDR3, the DNA is TGCGCCAGCAGTTCACAGGAGAGGGGCTACACCTTC.

This clone has only one observation. The chain links TRBV10-1 to TRBJ1-2; 10 nucleotides align to TRBD1. Germline CDR1 reads WNHNN; CDR2 reads SYGVQD (reference sequence). The CDR3 loop spans 18 amino acids. Trimming removed 6 bases from V and 0 bases from J; junction bases left unmatched: 13. This CDR3 is CASSPGTGVLTPNYGYTF. For the CDR3, the DNA is TGCGCCAGCAGCCCCGGGACAGGGGTCCTTACCCCTAACTATGGCTACACCTTC.

The chain employs TRBV21-1 and TRBJ2-7; TRBD2, the table's D call, lacks a check against the DNA. TRBV21-1 is a known pseudogene. The CDR3 is made up of 14 amino acids. The CDR3 sequence is CASSKARHYYEQYF. CDR3 DNA: TGTGCCAGCAGCAAAGCGCGGCACTACTACGAGCAGTACTTC.

The chain is built from TRBV11-2 and TRBJ2-3; 15 bases are shared with TRBD2. The CDR3 runs 16 residues. V trimming: 3 bases; J trimming: 5 bases; junction bases outside the gene matches: 3. Per the germline V gene, CDR1 is SGHAT and CDR2 is FQNNGV. CDR3 sequence: CASSFGLAGGLDTQYF. CDR3 bases: TGTGCCAGCAGCTTTGGACTAGCGGGGGGGCTAGATACGCAGTATTTT.

The chain couples TRBV10-3 to TRBJ1-1; D may be TRBD1 (6 bases). CDR1 and CDR2 from the germline V gene are ENHRY and SYGVKD. Trimming removed 6 bases at V and 1 base at J, with 12 bases between. CDR3 length: 14 residues. The CDR3 DNA sequence: TGTGCCATCAGGGGGACACCTCAGAACACTGAAGCTTTCTTT. This gives the protein CAIRGTPQNTEAFF.

V is TRBV5-1 and J is TRBJ2-2; 9 bases map to TRBD1. This CDR3 spans 12 amino acids. The junction had 6 bases not matched to a gene; V was cut back by 6 bases and J by 12 bases. Germline CDR1 reads SGHRS; CDR2 reads YFSETQ. The CDR3 loop is CASTVDRGQLFF. In DNA form, the CDR3 reads TGCGCCAGCACCGTGGACAGGGGCCAGCTGTTTTTT. Supplemented by reference TRBV5-1 and TRBJ2-2, the full variable domain reads KAGVTQTPRYLIKTRGQQVTLSCSPISGHRSVSWYQQTPGQGLQFLFEYFSETQRNKGNFPGRFSGRQFSNSRSEMNVSTLELGDSALYLCASTVDRGQLFFGEGSRLTVL.

The genes are TRBV6-1 and TRBJ2-2, with TRBD2 matching over 10 bases. The V segment lost 7 bases and the J segment 7 bases; nucleotides outside the gene matches: 9. Germline CDR1 MNHNS, CDR2 SASEGT. The CDR3 is made up of 15 amino acids. The CDR3 bases are TGTGCCAGCACTAAGAGCGGGGGGGCCGACGGGGAGCTGTTTTTT. Amino acid sequence: CASTKSGGADGELFF.

This chain joins TRBV19 and TRBJ1-6; D is unclear. The CDR3 length is 14 residues. V was cut by 5 bases and J by 6 bases, with 11 bases left in between. CDR1 is LNHDA and CDR2 is SQIVND in the germline V gene (reference sequence). DNA of the CDR3: TGTGCCAGTAGTTCCCCGAGCCCTAATTCACCCCTCCACTTT. Translating gives CASSSPSPNSPLHF.

The gene calls are TRBV30 and TRBJ2-5; TRBD1 agrees at 9 bases. The CDR3 runs to 16 residues. Germline CDR1 is GTSNPN and CDR2 is SVGIG (reference sequence). J lost 5 bases, V lost 2 bases, and 12 bases had no gene match. The CDR3 region is CAWSTGTGYRGETQYF. The CDR3 region has the DNA TGTGCCTGGAGTACCGGGACAGGGTACCGCGGGGAGACCCAGTACTTC.

For this clone: Distinct nucleotide sequences in the sample also encode this CDR3. This chain uses TRBV18 with TRBJ1-1, with TRBD1 identical over 7 bases. The CDR3 consists of 14 residues. The germline CDR1 and CDR2 sequences are KGHSH and LQKENI. The V gene end was trimmed by 3 bases and the J gene end by 2 bases; junction bases not matched to a gene: 3. CDR3 loop: CASSPGQANTEAFF. CDR3 DNA sequence: TGTGCCAGCTCACCTGGACAGGCAAACACTGAAGCTTTCTTT.

The V call is TRBV10-2, the J call TRBJ2-3; no reliable D call. V lost 6 bases to trimming and J lost 6 bases, with 4 bases between them. CDR3 length equals 10 residues. Germline V gene data show CDR1 as WSHSY and CDR2 as SAAADI. The CDR3 reads CASRRDTQYF. DNA of the CDR3: TGCGCCAGCAGGAGGGATACGCAGTATTTT.

This chain connects TRBV6-6 to TRBJ2-7; 8 bases match TRBD1. J lost 0 bases, V lost 5 bases, and 6 bases had no gene match. The CDR3 is 15 amino acids. Germline CDR1 MNHNY, CDR2 SVGAGI (reference sequence). The CDR3 DNA sequence: TGTGCCAGCAGTGACCGGGACAGGTCCTCCTACGAGCAGTACTTC. As protein: CASSDRDRSSYEQYF.

V is TRBV5-5 and J is TRBJ2-6; no clear D. V lost 5 bases, J lost 2 bases, and 11 bases lay in between. The length of the CDR3 is 15 residues. Germline values: CDR1 SGHKS, CDR2 YYEKEE (reference sequence). In nucleotides, the CDR3 is TGTGCCAGCAGTCCCGACTGGGCTGGGGCCAACGTCCTGACTTTC. This codes for CASSPDWAGANVLTF. The whole variable domain, filled in from reference TRBV5-5 and TRBJ2-6, reads DAGVTQSPTHLIKTRGQQVTLRCSPISGHKSVSWYQQVLGQGPQFIFQYYEKEERGRGNFPDRFSARQFPNYSSELNVNALLLGDSALYLCASSPDWAGANVLTFGAGSRLTVL.

The V and J genes are TRBV7-3 and TRBJ2-1, with TRBD1 matching over 8 bases. Trimming removed 4 bases from V and 2 bases from J; junction bases left unmatched: 4. The germline V gene encodes CDR1 SGHTA and CDR2 FQGTGA. This CDR3 is built from 15 residues. CDR3 in amino acids: CASSSRTGPYNEQFF. CDR3 bases: TGTGCCAGCAGCTCCCGGACAGGGCCCTACAATGAGCAGTTCTTC.

This clone was seen just once. V usage is TRBV5-4 and J usage is TRBJ1-2, with 7 bases identical to TRBD1. Germline CDR1 and CDR2: SGHNT and YYREEE (reference sequence). This CDR3 region has 15 residues. V dropped 4 bases and J dropped 1; count of bases not matched to a gene: 7. The CDR3 sequence: CASSLTGYINYGYTF. CDR3 DNA sequence: TGTGCCAGCAGCCTGACAGGGTACATTAACTATGGCTACACCTTC.

This clone was recorded only once. The chain uses TRBV7-6 and TRBJ2-3, with 12 bases matching TRBD2. Losses at the gene ends were 3 bases for V and 3 bases for J; bases not matched to a gene: 13. Germline V gives CDR1 SGHVS, CDR2 FNYEAQ. This CDR3 region has 19 residues. The CDR3 DNA reads TGTGCCAGCAGCTTCGGCCCTAGCGGGGGGGCCCGGAGGACAGATACGCAGTATTTT. Amino acids: CASSFGPSGGARRTDTQYF.

The chain combines TRBV5-4 with TRBJ1-3; no clear D gene. V was pared by 2 bases and J by 0 bases, with 9 bases between. The germline CDR1 and CDR2 sequences are SGHNT and YYREEE (reference sequence). The CDR3 is 15 residues long. This chain's CDR3 is CASSLSVYSGNTIYF. The CDR3, as DNA: TGTGCCAGCAGCTTATCAGTATACTCTGGAAACACCATATATTTT.

V and J are TRBV14 and TRBJ1-2; TRBD1 might be the D (5 bases). Germline V gene lookup returns CDR1 SGHDN and CDR2 FVKESK. The CDR3 has 15 amino acids. Between the trimmed V and J ends, which lost 0 bases and 2 bases, there was a span of 10 bases. CDR3 DNA: TGTGCCAGCAGCCAAGATTGGCACAGGAACTATGGCTACACCTTC. Protein product: CASSQDWHRNYGYTF. Looking up the rest from reference TRBV14 and TRBJ1-2 gives the full variable domain: EAGVTQFPSHSVIEKGQTVTLRCDPISGHDNLYWYRRVMGKEIKFLLHFVKESKQDESGMPNNRFLAERTGGTYSTLKVQPAELEDSGVYFCASSQDWHRNYGYTFGSGTRLTVV.

For this clone: Other DNA sequences in the sample encode the same CDR3. The chain couples TRBV5-1 to TRBJ2-5; TRBD2 is a possible D gene (6 bases). The germline CDR1 and CDR2 sequences are SGHRS and YFSETQ. Trimming stripped 0 bases from V and 5 bases from J, with 14 bases between. This CDR3 has 15 residues. The CDR3 reads CASSLAGTGEETQYF. CDR3 nucleotides: TGCGCCAGCAGCTTGGCCGGTACGGGGGAGGAGACCCAGTACTTC. Using reference TRBV5-1 and TRBJ2-5 for the parts outside the CDR3, the full variable domain is KAGVTQTPRYLIKTRGQQVTLSCSPISGHRSVSWYQQTPGQGLQFLFEYFSETQRNKGNFPGRFSGRQFSNSRSEMNVSTLELGDSALYLCASSLAGTGEETQYFGPGTRLLVL.

This chain links TRBV7-2 with TRBJ2-2; 7 bases agree with TRBD2. Per germline, CDR1 SGHTA and CDR2 FQGNSA. The CDR3 covers 13 residues. V dropped 7 bases and J dropped 8; count of bases not matched to a gene: 7. CDR3 in DNA: TGTGCCAGCACCGCCAGCGGGAAAGGGGAGCTGTTTTTT. Translating gives CASTASGKGELFF.

V and J are TRBV5-1 and TRBJ2-3; TRBD2 matches at 9 bases. The germline gives CDR1 SGHRS, CDR2 YFSETQ. This CDR3 has 13 residues. J gave up 6 bases and V 4 bases, and 3 bases lay outside the gene matches. CDR3 amino acids: CASSLGTSDTQYF. CDR3 coding DNA: TGCGCCAGCAGCCTCGGGACTAGCGATACGCAGTATTTT.